The present T cell receptor (beta chain) was sequenced within a study of OX40 agonist ivuxolimab in advanced cancers. Study as a whole: Prior anti-PD-1, anti-PD-L1 or anti-CTLA-4 therapy did not bar entry, and more than 35% had some. Partial responses were seen in three patients, one with hepatocellular carcinoma and two with cutaneous melanoma.

Points on this clone: No antigen is known for it.

Study-wide points: Some nonresponders additionally presented with little normalized T-cell clonal expansion. Within 6 weeks, CD4+ and CD8+ blood T cells expanded clonally at 0.1 to 3.0 mg/kg.

Germline values: CDR1 SNHLY, CDR2 FYNNEI. V dropped 6 bases and J dropped 2 bases, with 13 bases sitting between them. The CDR3 sequence is 14 residues long. The protocol was immunoSEQ multiplex PCR, while the TCRdb copy is restricted to in-frame clones and leaves out a portion. The sample comprises about 64,000 clones, approximately 80% of which are singletons, and less than 2.5% rests with the top ten. The rearrangement links TRBV2 to TRBJ1-2; D remains ambiguous. Here the sequenced sample was CD4+ or CD8+ T cells sorted from blood, taken in a trial of the OX40 agonist ivuxolimab. The origin of this receptor is an adult with an advanced solid tumor such as melanoma, head and neck, liver or kidney cancer. The CDR3 DNA follows: TGTGCCAGCAGGGTCTTGCAGACAAACTATGGCTACACCTTC. It translates to CASRVLQTNYGYTF. Complete variable domain (other parts from reference TRBV2 and TRBJ1-2): EPEVTQTPSHQVTQMGQEVILRCVPISNHLYFYWYRQILGQKVEFLVSFYNNEISEKSEIFDDQFSVERPDGSNFTLKIRSTKLEDSAMYFCASRVLQTNYGYTFGSGTRLTVV.